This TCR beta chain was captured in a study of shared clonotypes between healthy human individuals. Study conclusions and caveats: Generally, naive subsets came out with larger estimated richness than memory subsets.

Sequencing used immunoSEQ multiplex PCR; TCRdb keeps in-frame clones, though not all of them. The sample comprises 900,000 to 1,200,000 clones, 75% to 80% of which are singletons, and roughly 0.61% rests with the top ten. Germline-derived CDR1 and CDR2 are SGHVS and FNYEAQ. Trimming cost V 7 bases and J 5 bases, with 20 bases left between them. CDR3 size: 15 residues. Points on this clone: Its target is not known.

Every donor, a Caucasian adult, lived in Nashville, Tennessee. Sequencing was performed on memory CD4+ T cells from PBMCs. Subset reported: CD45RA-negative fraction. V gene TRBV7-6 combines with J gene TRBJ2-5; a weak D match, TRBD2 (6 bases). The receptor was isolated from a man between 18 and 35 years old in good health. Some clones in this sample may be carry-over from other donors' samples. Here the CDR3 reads CASTTPGLWGETQYF. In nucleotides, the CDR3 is TGTGCCAGCACCACTCCGGGACTTTGGGGGGAGACCCAGTACTTC.